This T cell receptor beta chain originates from a study of T cells in Graves' hyperthyroidism and ophthalmopathy (dated by TCRdb to 2018 to 2020). Context from the whole study: Peripheral blood samples were taken at the time of initial diagnosis, prior to any treatment. To identify distinguishing TCR V-J signatures, a discovery cohort of around 100 patients was used, comprising some 45 with Graves' ophthalmopathy and around 57 with stable Graves' hyperthyroidism. Prospective prediction of ophthalmopathy was tested in an independent validation cohort consisting of some 19 hyperthyroidism patients and more than 15 patients who later progressed to ophthalmopathy. The 100 or so discovery patients were divided at random into training and test sets in a 7:3 ratio. The study also compared thyroid tissue and blood T-cell repertoires from a handful of Graves' hyperthyroidism patients. Following sampling, methimazole starting at 30 mg daily was given to hyperthyroidism patients, and high-dose intravenous methylprednisolone was given to ophthalmopathy patients. The paper describes TCR Vbeta CDR3 sequencing of around 140 peripheral blood samples, made up of some 40 ophthalmopathy patients, more than 70 hyperthyroidism patients and 17 progressor patients. Study-wide conclusions, independent of this receptor: Most expanded thyroid clonotypes (frequency above 0.001) were also found in blood, which suggests that blood repertoires may mirror thyroid immune responses. Sample size was not statistically predetermined, and blinding of investigators to group allocation was not performed. In validation, the model predicted progression to ophthalmopathy a median of roughly six months before onset, with about 67% sensitivity and roughly 72% specificity. In cross-validation, a model built on a 13 V-J signature told ophthalmopathy apart from stable hyperthyroidism with 87.88% sensitivity and 81% to 82% specificity, and in testing the same model reached 80%/75%.

From the cysteine up to the phenylalanine, the CDR3 has a length of 12 residues. Of the read, only the CDR3 DNA is kept; its 36 bases are in frame from base 1. The trim is 3 bases for V and 5 bases for J, with a gap of 8 bases between the germline ends. Reading the germline V gene gives CDR1 MDHEN and CDR2 SYDVKM. The TCR beta CDR3 regions were amplified from the RNA transcripts. The TCR CDR3 was subjected to a first round of RT-PCR using the HTBI primer set and the Qiagen OneStep RT-PCR kit. The libraries were constructed in a second round of multiplex PCR and then size-selected and purified. The libraries were sequenced on an Illumina HiSeq2000 using paired-end 100 bp reads. From the authors' description of their analysis: SOAPnuke was used to process the raw data, removing reads that contained adapters or uncalled bases, had a mean Phred below 15, or lacked an exact match to the constant primer or identifier. COPE v1.2.5 was used to merge high-quality paired reads, and clonotypes were defined as unique nucleotide sequences. Clonotypes were aligned to IMGT TRBV, TRBD and TRBJ reference segments using MiTCR v1.1. The analysis was restricted to V-J combinations with a frequency above 0.0001, which together covered roughly 99% of the repertoires. A TCS score was defined as the ratio between F50 (clonal expansion) and ExV (chaos), using BLOSUM62-based TCRdist between CDR3 peptides within each V-J. Welch's t-statistics and random forest reduced just over 500 V-J features to 13, which were used in a naive Bayes classifier (R e1071). The public reads were run again by TCRdb, first through fastp at Q25 and then through MiXCR, and only productive beta chains were kept. Under each unique CDR3 protein, matching rows form one entry showing the most common genes and DNA. These V and J calls rely on TCRdb rather than the paper's analysis. The sample table contains roughly 350,000 distinct CDR3 sequences; only one count was recorded for roughly 13% of them. The ten largest clones capture 34% of the sample.

Many counts were recorded for this clonotype. No cognate antigen has been identified for it. The input lacks base qualities; no much larger clone sits a single base away. Ophthalmopathy patients had moderately to severely active disease, with a Clinical Activity Score of 3 or more, a NOSPECS grade of 4 or more, and a disease duration of less than 3 months. Exclusion was applied to patients with uncontrolled infections, other autoimmune diseases, pregnancy or lactation. Diagnoses were established on the basis of clinical symptoms, serum thyroxine and TRAb, thyroid ultrasound, and orbital computed tomography. PBMCs were isolated from about 9.2 ml of fresh peripheral blood by Ficoll-Paque density gradient centrifugation. Trizol reagent was used to extract total RNA, and RNA quality was then checked on an Agilent 2100 Bioanalyzer.

The sequence links TRBV28 to TRBJ2-7, with an unclear D gene assignment. The origin of this receptor is a woman aged 40 to 55 with Graves' ophthalmopathy. The sequenced sample consisted of blood. The DNA reads TGTGCCAGCAGTTTTGTCTTCCACGAGCAGTACTTC. Its protein product is CASSFVFHEQYF.